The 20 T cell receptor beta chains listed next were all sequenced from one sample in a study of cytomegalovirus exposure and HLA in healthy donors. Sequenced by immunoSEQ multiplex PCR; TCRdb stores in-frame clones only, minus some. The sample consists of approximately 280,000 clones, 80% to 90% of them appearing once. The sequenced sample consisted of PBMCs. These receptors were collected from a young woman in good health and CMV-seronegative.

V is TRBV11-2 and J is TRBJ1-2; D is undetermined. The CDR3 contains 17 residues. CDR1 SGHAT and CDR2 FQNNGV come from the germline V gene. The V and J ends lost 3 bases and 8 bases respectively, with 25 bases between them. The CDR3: CASSFRRVGSSSSGYTF. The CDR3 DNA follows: TGTGCCAGCAGCTTTAGGAGAGTCGGCAGTTCTTCTTCGGGCTACACCTTC. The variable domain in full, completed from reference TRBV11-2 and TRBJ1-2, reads EAGVAQSPRYKIIEKRQSVAFWCNPISGHATLYWYQQILGQGPKLLIQFQNNGVVDDSQLPKDRFSAERLKGVDSTLKIQPAKLEDSAVYLCASSFRRVGSSSSGYTFGSGTRLTVV.

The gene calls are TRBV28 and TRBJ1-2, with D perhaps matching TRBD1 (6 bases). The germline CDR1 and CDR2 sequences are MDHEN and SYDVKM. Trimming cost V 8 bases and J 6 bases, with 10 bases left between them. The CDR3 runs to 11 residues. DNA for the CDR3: TGTGCCAGCGGATACAGGGATGGCTACACCTTC. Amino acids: CASGYRDGYTF.

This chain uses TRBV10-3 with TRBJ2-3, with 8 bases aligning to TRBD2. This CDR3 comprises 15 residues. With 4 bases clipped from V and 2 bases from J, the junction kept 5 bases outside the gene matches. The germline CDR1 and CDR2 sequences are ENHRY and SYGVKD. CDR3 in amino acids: CAISATSDDTDTQYF. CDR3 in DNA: TGTGCCATCAGTGCGACTAGCGATGACACAGATACGCAGTATTTT.

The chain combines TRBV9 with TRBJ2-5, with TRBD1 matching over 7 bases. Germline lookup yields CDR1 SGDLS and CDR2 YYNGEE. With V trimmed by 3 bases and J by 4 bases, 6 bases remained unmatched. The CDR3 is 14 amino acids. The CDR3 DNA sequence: TGTGCCAGCAGCGCCGGGACAGTAATAGAGACCCAGTACTTC. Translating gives CASSAGTVIETQYF.

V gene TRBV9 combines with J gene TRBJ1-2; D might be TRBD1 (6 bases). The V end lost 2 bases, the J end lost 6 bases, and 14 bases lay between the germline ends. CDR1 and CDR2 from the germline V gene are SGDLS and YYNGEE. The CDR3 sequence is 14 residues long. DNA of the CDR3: TGTGCCAGCAGCGTCCTACAGGGTATGGATGGCTACACCTTC. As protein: CASSVLQGMDGYTF.

This CDR3 is CASSSPLATLGNEQFF. Here the CDR3 DNA reads TGTGCCAGCAGTTCGCCGCTAGCTACCTTGGGCAATGAGCAGTTCTTC. The chain joins TRBV27 to TRBJ2-1; possible D gene TRBD2, 5 bases. Germline CDR1 MNHEY, CDR2 SMNVEV (reference sequence). The CDR3 totals 16 residues. Trimming took 4 bases from V and 6 from J, leaving 19 bases between them.

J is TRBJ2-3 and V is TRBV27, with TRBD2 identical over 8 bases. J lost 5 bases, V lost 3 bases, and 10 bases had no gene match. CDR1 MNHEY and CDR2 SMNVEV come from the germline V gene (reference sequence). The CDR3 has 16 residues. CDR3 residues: CASSFTSSGKRDTQYF. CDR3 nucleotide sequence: TGTGCCAGCAGTTTTACGAGTAGCGGGAAGAGAGATACGCAGTATTTT.

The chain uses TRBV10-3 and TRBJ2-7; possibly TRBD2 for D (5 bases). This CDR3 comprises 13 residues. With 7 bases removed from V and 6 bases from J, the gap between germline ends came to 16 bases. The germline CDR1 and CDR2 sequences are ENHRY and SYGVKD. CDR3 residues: CAITLEGFGEQYF. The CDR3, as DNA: TGTGCCATCACCTTAGAGGGATTTGGCGAGCAGTACTTC.

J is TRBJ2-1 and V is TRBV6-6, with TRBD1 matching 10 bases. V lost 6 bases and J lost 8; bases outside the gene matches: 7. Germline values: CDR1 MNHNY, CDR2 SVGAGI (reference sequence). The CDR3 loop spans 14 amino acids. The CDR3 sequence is CASRPGQGIHEQFF. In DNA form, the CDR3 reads TGTGCCAGCAGACCGGGACAGGGGATCCATGAGCAGTTCTTC.

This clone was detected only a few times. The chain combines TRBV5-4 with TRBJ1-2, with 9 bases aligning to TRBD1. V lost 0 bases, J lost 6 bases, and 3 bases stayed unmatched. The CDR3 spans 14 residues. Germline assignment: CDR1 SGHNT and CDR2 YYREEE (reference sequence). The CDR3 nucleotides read TGTGCCAGCAGCTTGGAGGACAGGGGCCATGGCTACACCTTC. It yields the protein CASSLEDRGHGYTF.

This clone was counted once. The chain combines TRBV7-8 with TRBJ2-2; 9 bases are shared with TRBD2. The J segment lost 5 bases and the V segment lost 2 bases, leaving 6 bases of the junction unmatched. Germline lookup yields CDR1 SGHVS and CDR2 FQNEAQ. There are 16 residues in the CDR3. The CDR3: CASSLSASGVTGELFF. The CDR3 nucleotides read TGTGCCAGCAGCTTATCGGCTAGCGGGGTGACCGGGGAGCTGTTTTTT. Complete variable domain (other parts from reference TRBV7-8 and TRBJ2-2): GAGVSQSPRYKVAKRGQDVALRCDPISGHVSLFWYQQALGQGPEFLTYFQNEAQLDKSGLPSDRFFAERPEGSVSTLKIQRTQQEDSAVYLCASSLSASGVTGELFFGEGSRLTVL.

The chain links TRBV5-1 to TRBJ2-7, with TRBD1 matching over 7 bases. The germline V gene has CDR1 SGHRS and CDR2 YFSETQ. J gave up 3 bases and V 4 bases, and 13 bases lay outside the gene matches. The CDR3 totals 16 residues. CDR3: CASSMLSGTAFYEQYF. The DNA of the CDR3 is TGCGCCAGCAGCATGCTATCCGGGACAGCCTTCTACGAGCAGTACTTC.

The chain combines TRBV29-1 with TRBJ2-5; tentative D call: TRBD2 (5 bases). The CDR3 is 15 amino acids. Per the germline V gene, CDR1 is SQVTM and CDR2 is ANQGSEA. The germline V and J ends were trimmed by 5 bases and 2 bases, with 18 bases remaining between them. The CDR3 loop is CSVRARSAVQETQYF. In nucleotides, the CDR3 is TGCAGCGTTCGTGCCCGGTCAGCGGTTCAAGAGACCCAGTACTTC.

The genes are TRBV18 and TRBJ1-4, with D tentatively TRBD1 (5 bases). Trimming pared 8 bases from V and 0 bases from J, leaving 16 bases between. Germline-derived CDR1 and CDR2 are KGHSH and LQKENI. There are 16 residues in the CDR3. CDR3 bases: TGTGCCAGCCAGCCGGGGGTAGGATCAACTAATGAAAAACTGTTTTTT. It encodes CASQPGVGSTNEKLFF.

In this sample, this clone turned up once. CDR3 amino acids: CASSPEPGLLNTGELFF. CDR3 nucleotides: TGTGCCAGCAGCCCGGAACCGGGACTACTCAACACCGGGGAGCTGTTTTTT. This chain links TRBV4-2 with TRBJ2-2, with TRBD2 matching 7 bases. The germline gives CDR1 LGHNA, CDR2 YNFKEQ. With 4 bases clipped from V and 2 bases from J, the junction kept 10 bases outside the gene matches. The length of the CDR3 is 17 residues.

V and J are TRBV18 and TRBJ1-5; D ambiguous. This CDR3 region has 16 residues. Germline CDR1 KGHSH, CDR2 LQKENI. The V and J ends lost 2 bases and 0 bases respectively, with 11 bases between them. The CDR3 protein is CASSPGLDYSNQPQHF. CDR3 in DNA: TGTGCCAGCTCACCAGGGCTCGATTATAGCAATCAGCCCCAGCATTTT.

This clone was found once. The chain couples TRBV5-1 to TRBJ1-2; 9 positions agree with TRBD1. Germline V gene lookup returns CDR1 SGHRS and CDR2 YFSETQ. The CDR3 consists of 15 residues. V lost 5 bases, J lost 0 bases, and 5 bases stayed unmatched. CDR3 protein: CASRDRGPSNYGYTF. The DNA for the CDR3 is TGCGCCAGCAGGGACAGGGGCCCCTCTAACTATGGCTACACCTTC.

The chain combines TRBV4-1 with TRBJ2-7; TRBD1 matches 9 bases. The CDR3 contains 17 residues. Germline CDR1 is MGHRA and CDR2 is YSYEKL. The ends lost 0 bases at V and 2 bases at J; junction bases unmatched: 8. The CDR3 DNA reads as TGCGCCAGCAGCCAAGATCACCGGACAGGGGTACCCTACGAGCAGTACTTC. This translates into CASSQDHRTGVPYEQYF.

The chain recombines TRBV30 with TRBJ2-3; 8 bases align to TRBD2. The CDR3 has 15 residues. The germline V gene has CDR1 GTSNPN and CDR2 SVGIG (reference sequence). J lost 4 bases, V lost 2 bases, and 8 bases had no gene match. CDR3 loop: CAWSFGSGNPDTQYF. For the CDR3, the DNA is TGTGCCTGGAGTTTTGGTAGCGGGAACCCAGATACGCAGTATTTT.

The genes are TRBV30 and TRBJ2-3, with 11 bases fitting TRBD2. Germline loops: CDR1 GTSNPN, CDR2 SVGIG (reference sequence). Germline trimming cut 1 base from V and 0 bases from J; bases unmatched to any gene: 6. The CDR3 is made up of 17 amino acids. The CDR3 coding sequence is TGTGCCTGGAGTGACGCTAGCGGGGGGTCTAGCACAGATACGCAGTATTTT. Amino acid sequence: CAWSDASGGSSTDTQYF.